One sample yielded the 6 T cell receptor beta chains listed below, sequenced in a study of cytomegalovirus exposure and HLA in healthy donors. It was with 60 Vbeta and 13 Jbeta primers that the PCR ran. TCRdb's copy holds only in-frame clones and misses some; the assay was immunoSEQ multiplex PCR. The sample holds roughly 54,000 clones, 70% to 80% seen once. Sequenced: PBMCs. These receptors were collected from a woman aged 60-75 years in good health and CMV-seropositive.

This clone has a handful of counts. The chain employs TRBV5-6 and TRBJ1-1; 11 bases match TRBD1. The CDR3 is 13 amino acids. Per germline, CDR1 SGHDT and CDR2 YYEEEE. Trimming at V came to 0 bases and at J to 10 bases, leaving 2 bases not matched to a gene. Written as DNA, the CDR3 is TGTGCCAGCAGCTTGGCGGACAGGGGGCGAGCTTTCTTT. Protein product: CASSLADRGRAFF.

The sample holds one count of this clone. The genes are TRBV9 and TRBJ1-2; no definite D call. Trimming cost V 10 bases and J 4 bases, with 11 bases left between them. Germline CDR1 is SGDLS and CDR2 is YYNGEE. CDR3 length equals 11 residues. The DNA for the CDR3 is TGTGCCGAGAGTGGCGGCTATGGCTACACCTTC. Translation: CAESGGYGYTF.

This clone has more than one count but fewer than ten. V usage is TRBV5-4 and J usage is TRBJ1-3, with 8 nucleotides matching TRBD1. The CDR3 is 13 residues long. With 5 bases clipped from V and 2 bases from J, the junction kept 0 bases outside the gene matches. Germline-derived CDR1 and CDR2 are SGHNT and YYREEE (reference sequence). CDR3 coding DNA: TGTGCCAGCAGGGACAGGGCTGGAAACACCATATATTTT. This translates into CASRDRAGNTIYF.

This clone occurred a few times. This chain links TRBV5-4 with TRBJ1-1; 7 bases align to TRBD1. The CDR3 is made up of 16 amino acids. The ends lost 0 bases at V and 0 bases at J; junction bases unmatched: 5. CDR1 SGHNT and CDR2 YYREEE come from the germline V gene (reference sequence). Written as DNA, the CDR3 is TGTGCCAGCAGCTTGGCCCTGCAGGGGGTGAACACTGAAGCTTTCTTT. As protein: CASSLALQGVNTEAFF.

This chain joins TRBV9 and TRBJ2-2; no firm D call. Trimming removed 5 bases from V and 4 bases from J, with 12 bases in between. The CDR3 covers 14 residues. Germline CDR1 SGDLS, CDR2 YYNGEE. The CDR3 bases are TGTGCCAGCAGGCCCGCCTCGGGCACCGGGGAGCTGTTTTTT. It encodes CASRPASGTGELFF.

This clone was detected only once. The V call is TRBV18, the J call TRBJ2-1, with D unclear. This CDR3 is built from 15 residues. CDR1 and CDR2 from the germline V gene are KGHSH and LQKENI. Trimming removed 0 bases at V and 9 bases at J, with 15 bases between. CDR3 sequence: CASSPPVSARAEQFF. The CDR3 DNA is TGTGCCAGCTCACCACCTGTAAGCGCCCGCGCTGAGCAGTTCTTC. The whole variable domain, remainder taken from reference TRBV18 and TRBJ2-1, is NAGVMQNPRHLVRRRGQEARLRCSPMKGHSHVYWYRQLPEEGLKFMVYLQKENIIDESGMPKERFSAEFPKEGPSILRIQQVVRGDSAAYFCASSPPVSARAEQFFGPGTRLTVL.